This entry describes one TCR beta chain. This sample is drawn from a study of cytomegalovirus exposure and HLA in healthy donors. With 60 Vbeta and 13 Jbeta primers, the PCR was carried out. Authors' analysis steps: Around 11 million of tens of millions of unique TCR beta chains were shared, per a later count. The table came from immunoSEQ multiplex PCR; TCRdb's copy has only in-frame clones and leaves some out. Clone size and the V and J calls come from that table; the DNA yielded D and trimming. The data contain around 130,000 clones, roughly 70% of them singletons. Material for sequencing was PBMCs. This TCR was sampled from a man between 35 and 55 years old in good health and CMV-seropositive.

The CDR3 DNA sequence: TGTGCCATCAGTGGGTCAGGGGAATGGGACGAGCAGTACTTC. It is translated as CAISGSGEWDEQYF. The V call is TRBV10-3, the J call TRBJ2-7; maybe TRBD1 (6 bases). The V gene lost 4 bases and the J gene lost 5 bases, with 15 bases spanning the gap. CDR1 is ENHRY, CDR2 SYGVKD, per germline. The CDR3 is 14 amino acids.